Described below is a single T cell receptor (beta chain) sequence and its context. Its specificity is not known. Germline CDR1 reads SGHRS; CDR2 reads YFSETQ. V gave up 0 bases and J gave up 5 bases; unmatched junction bases: 5. The length of the CDR3 is 15 residues. The entry originates in a study of cytomegalovirus exposure and HLA in healthy donors. General study points: Later analysis revealed greater clonal expansion in HLA-associated TCR beta chains than in equally common others. TCR beta V- and J-gene trimming, according to a later analysis, was linked to a missense DCLRE1C variant. Some TCR beta chains (roughly 160 of them) were listed as cytomegalovirus-associated. Later work associated roughly 15,000 TCR beta sequences with HLA alleles at 0.05 false discovery rate.

The PCR used 60 Vbeta and 13 Jbeta primers. Clones were sequenced by immunoSEQ multiplex PCR, and TCRdb holds only the in-frame ones, with some missing. Found here are more than 75,000 clones, roughly three quarters of them singletons; the top ten hold approximately 3.8%. The gene calls are TRBV5-1 and TRBJ1-5; 7 bases are a match to TRBD1. Sequencing was carried out using PBMCs. The sequence was obtained from a woman aged 40 to 50 in good health and CMV-seronegative. The CDR3 loop is CASSLEGTAYQPQHF. CDR3 in DNA: TGCGCCAGCAGCTTGGAGGGGACAGCTTATCAGCCCCAGCATTTT. Full variable domain (missing parts from reference TRBV5-1 and TRBJ1-5): KAGVTQTPRYLIKTRGQQVTLSCSPISGHRSVSWYQQTPGQGLQFLFEYFSETQRNKGNFPGRFSGRQFSNSRSEMNVSTLELGDSALYLCASSLEGTAYQPQHFGDGTRLSIL.